Below, 15 T cell receptor beta chains from the same sample are listed, as sequenced in a study of vaccination and CD4 T cells after COVID-19. Treatment noted: roughly 11-day PBMC culture with coronavirus spike peptide pools or control peptides (ViraFEST assay). These TCRs' antigens remain unknown. The assay that was used to sequence DNA from cultured CD4+ T cells was the Oncomine TCR Beta short-read assay. TCRdb independently ran MiXCR on the PCR reads; one entry per CDR3 protein. The sample has around 20,000 distinct CDR3 sequences; approximately 40% are singletons. The material was CD4+ T cells from blood, cultured in vitro, obtained after SARS-CoV-2 vaccination. The receptors stem from a human donor who had recovered from COVID-19.

This clonotype was seen only a few times. V and J are TRBV25-1 and TRBJ1-6; TRBD1 matches 8 bases. The CDR3 runs to 14 residues. The germline CDR1 and CDR2 sequences are MGHDK and SYGVNS. With V trimmed by 5 bases and J by 6 bases, 3 bases remained unmatched. CDR3 loop: CASSITGGNSPLHF. The DNA for the CDR3 is TGTGCCAGCAGTATTACAGGGGGTAATTCACCCCTCCACTTT.

V is TRBV28 and J is TRBJ2-3; D may be TRBD2 (7 bases). CDR1 and CDR2 (germline): MDHEN, SYDVKM. The V and J ends lost 8 bases and 2 bases respectively, with 14 bases between them. The CDR3 runs to 14 residues. CDR3 amino acids: CASGGAGPTDTQYF. CDR3 DNA sequence: TGTGCCAGCGGGGGGGCCGGACCCACAGATACGCAGTATTTT.

This sequence joins TRBV20-1 and TRBJ2-2; the D gene is possibly TRBD1 (6 bases). The V gene's germline CDR1 is DFQATT and CDR2 SNEGSKA (reference sequence). Trimming removed 0 bases at V and 7 bases at J, with 6 bases between. The CDR3 extends over 12 amino acids. In DNA, the CDR3 is TGCAGTGCTAGAGAACAGGGCGGGGAGCTGTTTTTT. Translation: CSAREQGGELFF.

The chain couples TRBV7-2 to TRBJ1-5; tentative D call: TRBD1 (5 bases). CDR3 size: 12 residues. Trimming stripped 8 bases from V and 4 bases from J, with 9 bases between. The germline CDR1 and CDR2 sequences are SGHTA and FQGNSA. CDR3 sequence: CASGDVNQPQHF. The CDR3, as DNA: TGTGCCAGCGGGGACGTTAATCAGCCCCAGCATTTT. The complete variable domain, with remaining parts taken from reference TRBV7-2 and TRBJ1-5, reads GAGVSQSPSNKVTEKGKDVELRCDPISGHTALYWYRQSLGQGLEFLIYFQGNSAPDKSGLPSDRFSAERTGGSVSTLTIQRTQQEDSAVYLCASGDVNQPQHFGDGTRLSIL.

The chain carries TRBV11-3 and TRBJ2-2; 7 bases match TRBD1. CDR3 length: 16 residues. Germline CDR1 reads SGHNT; CDR2 reads YENEEA. The ends lost 1 base at V and 5 bases at J; junction bases unmatched: 7. The CDR3 DNA reads as TGTGCCAGCAGCTTAGGACTCAGGGGGTGGACCGGGGAGCTGTTTTTT. Translating it yields CASSLGLRGWTGELFF.

V is TRBV6-5 and J is TRBJ1-2, with D hard to call. The ends were cut back, 0 bases at V and 4 bases at J, with 9 bases in the middle. The CDR3 totals 14 residues. CDR1 is MNHEY and CDR2 is SVGAGI in the germline V gene. CDR3 loop: CASSYSITAYGYTF. As DNA, the CDR3 is TGTGCCAGCAGTTACTCGATTACGGCCTATGGCTACACCTTC.

This clonotype has a handful of counts. This chain connects TRBV20-1 to TRBJ1-5, with D hard to call. This CDR3 region has 15 residues. Trimming removed 6 bases at V and 3 bases at J, with 18 bases between. In germline, CDR1 is DFQATT, CDR2 SNEGSKA (reference sequence). The CDR3 DNA is TGCAGTGCGGGTGTGGTTGCAGTGCTCAATCAGCCCCAGCATTTT. It translates to CSAGVVAVLNQPQHF.

The chain joins TRBV19 to TRBJ1-2; no definite D call. Germline V gene lookup returns CDR1 LNHDA and CDR2 SQIVND (reference sequence). The ends were cut back, 2 bases at V and 3 bases at J, with 10 bases in the middle. This CDR3 is 14 amino acids long. DNA of the CDR3: TGTGCCAGTAGTATACGGGTTATGGACTATGGCTACACCTTC. Translation: CASSIRVMDYGYTF.

The J gene is TRBJ2-3, the V gene TRBV9; TRBD1 aligns across 7 bases. Germline trimming cut 0 bases from V and 5 bases from J; bases unmatched to any gene: 9. This CDR3 region has 16 residues. Germline V gives CDR1 SGDLS, CDR2 YYNGEE. The CDR3 DNA is TGTGCCAGCAGCGTAGCCGCCGGGACAGCCCAAGATACGCAGTATTTT. Translating it yields CASSVAAGTAQDTQYF.

The sample holds a few counts of this clonotype. The chain combines TRBV7-9 with TRBJ1-2, with 8 bases matching TRBD1. J was trimmed by 8 bases and V by 5 bases; bases with no gene match: 7. The CDR3 consists of 13 residues. CDR1 and CDR2 (germline): SEHNR, FQNEAQ (reference sequence). The CDR3 DNA follows: TGTGCCAGCAGCGTAGACAGGGGAACCGGCTACACCTTC. This sequence encodes CASSVDRGTGYTF.

This rearrangement joins TRBV7-2 to TRBJ1-6; maybe TRBD1 (5 bases). The CDR3 totals 14 residues. Germline-derived CDR1 and CDR2 are SGHTA and FQGNSA. V was shortened by 2 bases and J by 7 bases, with 9 bases between the two germline ends. The CDR3 bases are TGTGCCAGCAGCTTACAGGGTGGAAATTCACCCCTCCACTTT. This encodes CASSLQGGNSPLHF.

The rearrangement links TRBV11-3 to TRBJ2-7; D perhaps matches TRBD2 (6 bases). This CDR3 has 13 residues. The ends were cut back, 6 bases at V and 3 bases at J, with 12 bases in the middle. Germline V gene lookup returns CDR1 SGHNT and CDR2 YENEEA. The CDR3 DNA is TGTGCCAGCAGAATAGCGGAGGACTACGAGCAGTACTTC. Encoded protein: CASRIAEDYEQYF.

The V call is TRBV20-1, the J call TRBJ2-3; tentative D call: TRBD1 (6 bases). With 8 bases removed from V and 2 bases from J, the gap between germline ends came to 20 bases. Germline assignment: CDR1 DFQATT and CDR2 SNEGSKA (reference sequence). The length of the CDR3 is 15 residues. CDR3 sequence: CSTKGLGGATDTQYF. In DNA, the CDR3 is TGCAGTACAAAGGGTCTAGGGGGTGCCACAGATACGCAGTATTTT.

This clonotype showed up just a few times. The chain has TRBV6-2 or TRBV6-3 and TRBJ1-2; D remains ambiguous. V was trimmed by 4 bases and J by 2 bases, leaving 8 bases between them. The CDR3 loop spans 13 amino acids. The germline V gene has CDR1 MNHEY and CDR2 SVGEGT. CDR3 residues: CASSWQVNYGYTF. CDR3 sequence (DNA): TGTGCCAGCAGTTGGCAGGTGAACTATGGCTACACCTTC.

V is TRBV28 and J is TRBJ1-2; D unclear. Per the germline V gene, CDR1 is MDHEN and CDR2 is SYDVKM. This CDR3 is built from 14 residues. Trimming took off 5 bases at V and 7 bases at J, with 17 bases between the two ends. The CDR3: CASSAIQAHFGYTF. The CDR3 nucleotides are TGTGCCAGCAGTGCGATTCAAGCGCATTTTGGCTACACCTTC.